Listed below are T cell receptor beta chains from one sample, sequenced in a study of blood T cell repertoires in COVID-19. Generated by immunoSEQ multiplex PCR, the TCRdb table keeps only in-frame clones and is missing some. The repertoire holds 270,000 or so clones, with under 90% as singletons. The sequenced sample consisted of peripheral blood. These receptors were collected from a woman aged 18-29 years with acute or convalescent COVID-19. Each CDR3 is given with its conserved first and last residue. The size entry is marked missing in some rows and otherwise reads once, few, many or a size class.

abundance: .
j_gene: TRBJ1-2
v_gene: TRBV7-9
CDR3aa: CASSLDGAGYYGYTF

abundance: .
j_gene: TRBJ2-7
v_gene: TRBV6-5
CDR3aa: CASSYSMAVYEQYF

abundance: .
j_gene: TRBJ1-1
v_gene: TRBV30
CDR3aa: CAWSLLQRNTEAFF

abundance: .
j_gene: TRBJ2-1
v_gene: TRBV6-4
CDR3aa: CASKLDTGTSSGEQFF

abundance: .
j_gene: TRBJ2-7
v_gene: TRBV3-1/TRBV3-2
CDR3aa: CASSHRQGDLYEQYF

abundance: .
j_gene: TRBJ2-3
v_gene: TRBV11-2
CDR3aa: CASSSGTASTDTQYF

abundance: .
j_gene: TRBJ2-1
v_gene: TRBV28
CDR3aa: CASSSGTSGRSRQFF

abundance: .
j_gene: TRBJ2-2
v_gene: TRBV12-3/TRBV12-4
CDR3aa: CASSLPNTGELFF

abundance: .
j_gene: TRBJ2-7
v_gene: TRBV6-6
CDR3aa: CASSSGSGRAGYEQYF

abundance: .
j_gene: TRBJ1-1
v_gene: TRBV7-2
CDR3aa: CASKSQGYTEAFF

abundance: .
j_gene: TRBJ2-7
v_gene: TRBV5-6
CDR3aa: CASSPGLAGLSYEQYF

abundance: .
j_gene: TRBJ2-5
v_gene: TRBV6-6
CDR3aa: CASSYSTGQETQYF

abundance: .
j_gene: TRBJ2-7
v_gene: TRBV12-5
CDR3aa: CASGLPATTSWSYEQYF

abundance: .
j_gene: TRBJ1-2
v_gene: TRBV4-1
CDR3aa: CASSQEEGTNYGYTF

abundance: .
j_gene: TRBJ2-7
v_gene: TRBV6-5
CDR3aa: CATLSGSSYEQYF

abundance: many
j_gene: TRBJ1-4
v_gene: TRBV3-1/TRBV3-2
CDR3aa: CASSPEGQGGEVGAEKLFF

abundance: .
j_gene: TRBJ2-3
v_gene: TRBV3-1/TRBV3-2
CDR3aa: CASSHTGSADTQYF

abundance: .
j_gene: TRBJ2-3
v_gene: TRBV4-2
CDR3aa: CASSQDFATPDTQYF

abundance: .
j_gene: TRBJ2-1
v_gene: TRBV7-9
CDR3aa: CASSLGTLYNEQFF

abundance: .
j_gene: TRBJ1-5
v_gene: TRBV5-1
CDR3aa: CASSLRGEGNQPQHF

abundance: few
j_gene: TRBJ1-2
v_gene: TRBV7-9
CDR3aa: CASSLVHLGAWNYGYTF

abundance: .
j_gene: TRBJ1-1
v_gene: TRBV10-3
CDR3aa: CAISWTANTEAFF

abundance: few
j_gene: TRBJ2-1
v_gene: TRBV27
CDR3aa: CASSSSLAYNEQFF

abundance: .
j_gene: TRBJ2-7
v_gene: TRBV6-6
CDR3aa: CASSYPPGLAAYEQYF

abundance: .
j_gene: TRBJ2-1
v_gene: TRBV11-2
CDR3aa: CASSLALYNEQFF

abundance: .
j_gene: TRBJ2-5
v_gene: TRBV25-1
CDR3aa: CASSDPRVFGTQYF

abundance: .
j_gene: TRBJ2-5
v_gene: TRBV5-4
CDR3aa: CASSPESSPLQETQYF